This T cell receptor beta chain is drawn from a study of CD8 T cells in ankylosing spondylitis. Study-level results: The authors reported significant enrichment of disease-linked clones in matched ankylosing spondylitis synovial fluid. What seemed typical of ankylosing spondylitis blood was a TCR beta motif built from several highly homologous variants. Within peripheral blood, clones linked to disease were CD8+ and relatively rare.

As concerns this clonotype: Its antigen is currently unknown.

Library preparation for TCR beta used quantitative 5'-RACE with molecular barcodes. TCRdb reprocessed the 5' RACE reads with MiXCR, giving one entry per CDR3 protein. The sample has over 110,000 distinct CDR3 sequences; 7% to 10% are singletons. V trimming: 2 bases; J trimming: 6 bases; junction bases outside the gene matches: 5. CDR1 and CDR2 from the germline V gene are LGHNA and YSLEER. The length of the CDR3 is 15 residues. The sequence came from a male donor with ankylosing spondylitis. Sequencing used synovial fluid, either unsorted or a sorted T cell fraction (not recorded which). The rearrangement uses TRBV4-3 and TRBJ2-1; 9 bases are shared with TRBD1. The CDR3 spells CASSQPGQGFNEQFF. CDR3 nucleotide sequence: TGCGCCAGCAGCCAACCGGGACAGGGCTTCAATGAGCAGTTCTTC.